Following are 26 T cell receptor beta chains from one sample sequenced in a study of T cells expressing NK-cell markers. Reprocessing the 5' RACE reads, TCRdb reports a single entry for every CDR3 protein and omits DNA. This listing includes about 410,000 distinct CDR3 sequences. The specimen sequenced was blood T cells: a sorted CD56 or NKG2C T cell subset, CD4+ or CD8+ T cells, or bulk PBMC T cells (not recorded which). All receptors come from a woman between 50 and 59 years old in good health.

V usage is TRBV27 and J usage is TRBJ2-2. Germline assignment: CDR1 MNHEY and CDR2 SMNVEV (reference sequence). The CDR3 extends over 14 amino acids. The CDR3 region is CASSLEMNTGELFF.

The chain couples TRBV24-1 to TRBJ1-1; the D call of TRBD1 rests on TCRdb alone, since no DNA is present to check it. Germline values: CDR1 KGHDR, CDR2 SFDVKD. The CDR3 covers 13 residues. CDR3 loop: CATSSTGVTEAFF.

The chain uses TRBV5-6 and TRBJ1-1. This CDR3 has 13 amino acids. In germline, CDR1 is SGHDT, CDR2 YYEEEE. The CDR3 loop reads CASTDISGTEAFF.

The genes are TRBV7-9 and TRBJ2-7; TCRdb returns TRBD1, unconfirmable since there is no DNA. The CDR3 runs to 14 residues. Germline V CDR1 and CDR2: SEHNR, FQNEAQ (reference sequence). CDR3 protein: CASSAGWTGDEQYF.

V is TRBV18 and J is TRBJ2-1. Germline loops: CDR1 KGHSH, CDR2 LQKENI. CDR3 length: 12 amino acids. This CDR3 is CASSPKANEQFF.

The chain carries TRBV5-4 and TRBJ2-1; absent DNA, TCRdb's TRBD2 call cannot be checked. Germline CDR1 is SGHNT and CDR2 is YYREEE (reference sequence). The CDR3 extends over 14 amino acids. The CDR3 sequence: CASSNGTRGLEQFF.

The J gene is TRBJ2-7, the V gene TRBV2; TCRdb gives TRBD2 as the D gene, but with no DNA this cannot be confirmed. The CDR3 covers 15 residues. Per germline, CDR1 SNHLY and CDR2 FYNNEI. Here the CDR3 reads CASKDQVGRAYEQYF.

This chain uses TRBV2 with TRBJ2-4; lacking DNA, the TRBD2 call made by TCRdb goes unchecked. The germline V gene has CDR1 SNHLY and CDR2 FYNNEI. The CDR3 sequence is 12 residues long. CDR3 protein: CASMGLGLIQYF. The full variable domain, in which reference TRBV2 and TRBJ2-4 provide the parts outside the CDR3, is EPEVTQTPSHQVTQMGQEVILRCVPISNHLYFYWYRQILGQKVEFLVSFYNNEISEKSEIFDDQFSVERPDGSNFTLKIRSTKLEDSAMYFCASMGLGLIQYFGAGTRLSVL.

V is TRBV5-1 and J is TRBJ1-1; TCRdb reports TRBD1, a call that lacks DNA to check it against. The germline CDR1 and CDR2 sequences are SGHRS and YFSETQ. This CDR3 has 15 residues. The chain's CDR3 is CASSHGRQGFGEAFF.

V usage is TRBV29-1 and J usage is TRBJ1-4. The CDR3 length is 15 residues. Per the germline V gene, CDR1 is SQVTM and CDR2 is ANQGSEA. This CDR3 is CSVEDRAGPREKLFF.

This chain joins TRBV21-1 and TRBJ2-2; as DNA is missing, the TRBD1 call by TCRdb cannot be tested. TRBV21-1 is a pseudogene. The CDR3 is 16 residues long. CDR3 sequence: CASSTNRDRVSGELFF.

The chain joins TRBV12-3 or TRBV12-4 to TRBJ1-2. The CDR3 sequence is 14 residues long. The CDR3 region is CASSLMGASYGYTF.

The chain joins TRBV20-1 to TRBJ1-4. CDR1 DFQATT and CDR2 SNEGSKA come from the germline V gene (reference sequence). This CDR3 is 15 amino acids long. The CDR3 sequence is CSARERRPTNEKLFF.

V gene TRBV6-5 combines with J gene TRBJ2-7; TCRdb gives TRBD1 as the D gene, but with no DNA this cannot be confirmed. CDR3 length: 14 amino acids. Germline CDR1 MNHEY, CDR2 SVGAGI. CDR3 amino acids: CASSRGDGGYEQYF.

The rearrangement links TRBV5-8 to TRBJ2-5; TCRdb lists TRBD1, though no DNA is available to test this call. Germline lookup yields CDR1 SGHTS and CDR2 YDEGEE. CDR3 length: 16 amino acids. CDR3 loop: CASSWGDRSLQETQYF.

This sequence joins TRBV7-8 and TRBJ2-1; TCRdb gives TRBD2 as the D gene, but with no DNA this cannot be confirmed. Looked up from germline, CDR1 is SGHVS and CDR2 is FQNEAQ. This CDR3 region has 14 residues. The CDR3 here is CASSSKLAGDEQFF.

The CDR3 region is CASSLAFGTSFYEQYF. The chain is built from TRBV7-9 and TRBJ2-7; as DNA is missing, the TRBD1 call by TCRdb cannot be tested. CDR3 length equals 16 residues. Germline loops: CDR1 SEHNR, CDR2 FQNEAQ (reference sequence).

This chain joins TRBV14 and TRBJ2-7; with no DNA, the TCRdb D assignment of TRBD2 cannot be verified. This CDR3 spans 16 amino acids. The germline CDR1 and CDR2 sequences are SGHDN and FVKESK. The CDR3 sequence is CASSQDSSPPSYEQYF.

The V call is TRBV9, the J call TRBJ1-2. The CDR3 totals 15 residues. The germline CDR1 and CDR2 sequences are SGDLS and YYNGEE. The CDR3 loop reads CASSRTGGSNYGYTF. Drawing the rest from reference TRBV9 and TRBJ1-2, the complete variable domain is DSGVTQTPKHLITATGQRVTLRCSPRSGDLSVYWYQQSLDQGLQFLIQYYNGEERAKGNILERFSAQQFPDLHSELNLSSLELGDSALYFCASSRTGGSNYGYTFGSGTRLTVV.

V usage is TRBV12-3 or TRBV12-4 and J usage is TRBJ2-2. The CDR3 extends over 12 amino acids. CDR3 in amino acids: CASKGWPGELFF.

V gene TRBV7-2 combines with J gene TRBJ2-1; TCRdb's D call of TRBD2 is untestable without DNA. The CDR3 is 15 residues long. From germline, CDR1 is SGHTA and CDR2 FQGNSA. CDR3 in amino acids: CASSFSSGIYAEQFF. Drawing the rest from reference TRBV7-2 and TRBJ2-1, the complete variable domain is GAGVSQSPSNKVTEKGKDVELRCDPISGHTALYWYRQSLGQGLEFLIYFQGNSAPDKSGLPSDRFSAERTGGSVSTLTIQRTQQEDSAVYLCASSFSSGIYAEQFFGPGTRLTVL.

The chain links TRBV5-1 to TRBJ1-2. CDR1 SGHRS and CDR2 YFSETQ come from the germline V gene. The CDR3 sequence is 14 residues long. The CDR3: CASSLGPANYGYTF.

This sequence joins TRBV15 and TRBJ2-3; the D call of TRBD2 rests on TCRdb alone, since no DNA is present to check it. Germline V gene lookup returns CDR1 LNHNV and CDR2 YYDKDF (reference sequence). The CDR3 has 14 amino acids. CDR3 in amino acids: CATTQRGYTDTQYF. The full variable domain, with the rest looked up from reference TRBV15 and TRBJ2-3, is DAMVIQNPRYQVTQFGKPVTLSCSQTLNHNVMYWYQQKSSQAPKLLFHYYDKDFNNEADTPDNFQSRRPNTSFCFLDIRSPGLGDTAMYLCATTQRGYTDTQYFGPGTRLTVL.

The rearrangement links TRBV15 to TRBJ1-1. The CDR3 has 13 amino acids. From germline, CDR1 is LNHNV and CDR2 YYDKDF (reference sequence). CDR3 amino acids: CATSRSRYTEAFF. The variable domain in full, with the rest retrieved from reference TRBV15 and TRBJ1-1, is DAMVIQNPRYQVTQFGKPVTLSCSQTLNHNVMYWYQQKSSQAPKLLFHYYDKDFNNEADTPDNFQSRRPNTSFCFLDIRSPGLGDTAMYLCATSRSRYTEAFFGQGTRLTVV.

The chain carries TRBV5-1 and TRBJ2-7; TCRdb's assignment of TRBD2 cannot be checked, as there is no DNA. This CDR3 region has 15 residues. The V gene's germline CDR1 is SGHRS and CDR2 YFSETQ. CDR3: CASSRTSGSFDEQYF.

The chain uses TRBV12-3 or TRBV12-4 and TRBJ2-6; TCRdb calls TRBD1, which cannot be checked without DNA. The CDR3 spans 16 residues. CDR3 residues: CASREVGGAGANVLTF.